This T cell receptor beta chain was recorded in a study of blood T cells in healthy people across ages. Whole-study context: Template-switching capture recovered about one barcoded beta molecule per two T cells. Study results and caveats: While age rose, TCR beta diversity per million T cells dropped in a roughly linear way.

This clonotype was counted only a few times. Its target is not known. Primers used in a second PCR of roughly 6 to 11 cycles were a sample-barcoded 5' primer and a J-beta primer mix. Every cDNA molecule bore a tag from a template-switch adaptor containing 12 random nucleotides. TCRdb reanalysed the 5' RACE reads using MiXCR and keeps one entry per CDR3 protein. The table has roughly 800,000 distinct CDR3 sequences, roughly 60% seen once; the top ten hold over 20%. The length of the CDR3 is 14 residues. CDR1 is LGHNA and CDR2 is YNFKEQ in the germline V gene. V was clipped by 0 bases and J by 10 bases; unmatched bases: 4.

Sequenced: blood. This clonotype originated in a man aged 30 to 39 in good health. The J gene is TRBJ2-1, the V gene TRBV4-2, with TRBD2 identical over 9 bases. CDR3 amino acids: CASSQEASGNEQFF. CDR3 nucleotides: TGTGCCAGCAGCCAAGAGGCTAGCGGGAACGAGCAGTTCTTC.